This TCR beta chain derives from a study of blood T cell repertoires in COVID-19. Data came from immunoSEQ multiplex PCR; TCRdb stores just in-frame clones and leaves some out. The table records about 39,000 clones, just over 90% of them present only once. This receptor was taken from a man in his fifties with active COVID-19. The sequenced sample consisted of peripheral blood.

CDR3 sequence (DNA): TGTGCCACCAGCAGAGGACTAGCGGGGGGCCGTGTTACGCAGTATTTT. The encoded protein is CATSRGLAGGRVTQYF. This chain uses TRBV15 with TRBJ2-3; 13 bases map to TRBD2. The CDR3 extends over 16 amino acids. Unmatched junction bases numbered 6, after V lost 1 base and J lost 8 bases. The V gene's germline CDR1 is LNHNV and CDR2 YYDKDF (reference sequence).